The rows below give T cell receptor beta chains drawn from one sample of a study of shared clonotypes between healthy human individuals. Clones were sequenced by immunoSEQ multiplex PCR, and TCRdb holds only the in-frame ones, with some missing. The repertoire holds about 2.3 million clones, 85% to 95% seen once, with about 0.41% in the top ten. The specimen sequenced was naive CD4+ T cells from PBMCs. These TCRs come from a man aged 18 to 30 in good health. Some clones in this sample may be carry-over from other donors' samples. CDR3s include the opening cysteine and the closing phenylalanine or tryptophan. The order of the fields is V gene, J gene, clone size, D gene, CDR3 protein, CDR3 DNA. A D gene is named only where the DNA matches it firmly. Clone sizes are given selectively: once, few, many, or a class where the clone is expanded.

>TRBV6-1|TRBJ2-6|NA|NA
CASRQGPGANVLTF
TGTGCCAGCAGACAGGGACCTGGGGCCAACGTCCTGACTTTC
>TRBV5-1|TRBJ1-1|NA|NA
CASSLLVQGTEAFF
TGCGCCAGCAGCTTGTTAGTGCAGGGCACTGAAGCTTTCTTT
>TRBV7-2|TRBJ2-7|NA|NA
CASSLMGAARQYF
TGTGCCAGCAGCTTAATGGGGGCAGCTCGACAGTACTTC
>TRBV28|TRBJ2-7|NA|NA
CASSPGRSREQYF
TGTGCCAGCAGCCCGGGACGGTCGCGAGAGCAGTACTTC
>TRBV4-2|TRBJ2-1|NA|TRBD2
CASSQSSGQYNEQFF
TGTGCCAGCAGCCAATCTAGCGGACAATACAATGAGCAGTTCTTC
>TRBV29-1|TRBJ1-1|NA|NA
CSAGGTSSMNTEAFF
TGCAGCGCAGGTGGAACTAGCAGCATGAACACTGAAGCTTTCTTT
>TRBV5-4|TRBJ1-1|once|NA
CASSIFTGNTEAFF
TGTGCCAGCAGCATCTTTACAGGGAACACTGAAGCTTTCTTT
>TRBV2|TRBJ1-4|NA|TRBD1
CASSEVRGPQEKLFF
TGTGCCAGCAGTGAAGTCAGGGGGCCTCAAGAAAAACTGTTTTTT
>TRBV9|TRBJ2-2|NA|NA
CASSVSPGSELFF
TGTGCCAGCAGCGTAAGTCCCGGGTCGGAGCTGTTTTTT
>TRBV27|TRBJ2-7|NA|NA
CASSLVQGREQYF
TGTGCCAGCAGCCTTGTTCAGGGGAGGGAGCAGTACTTC
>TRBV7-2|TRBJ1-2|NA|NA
CASSLGGNYGYTF
TGTGCCAGCAGCCTGGGGGGGAACTATGGCTACACCTTC
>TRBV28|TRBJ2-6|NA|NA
CASSLWDAAGANVLTF
TGTGCCAGCAGTTTATGGGACGCTGCTGGGGCCAACGTCCTGACTTTC
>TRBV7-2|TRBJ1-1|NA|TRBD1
CASSSSNRGPAGTEAFF
TGTGCCAGCAGCTCCTCCAACAGGGGGCCGGCGGGAACTGAAGCTTTCTTT
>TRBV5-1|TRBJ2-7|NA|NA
CASGPAAPNSYEQYF
TGCGCCAGTGGGCCGGCAGCGCCAAACTCCTACGAGCAGTACTTC
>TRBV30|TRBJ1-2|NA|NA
CATLRSRAGGYTF
TGTGCCACCCTTCGGAGCAGGGCTGGTGGCTACACCTTC
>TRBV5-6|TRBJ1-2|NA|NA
CASSLPDSLWTF
TGTGCCAGCAGCCTACCGGACAGCCTCTGGACCTTC
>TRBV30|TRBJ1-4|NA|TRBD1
CAWSRQGAANEKLFF
TGTGCCTGGAGTCGGCAGGGGGCTGCTAATGAAAAACTGTTTTTT
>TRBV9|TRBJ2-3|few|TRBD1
CASSVDIGGVNTQYF
TGTGCCAGCAGCGTAGATATAGGGGGCGTGAATACGCAGTATTTT
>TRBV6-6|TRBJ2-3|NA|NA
CASRGRDTQYF
TGTGCCAGCAGAGGTCGGGATACGCAGTATTTT
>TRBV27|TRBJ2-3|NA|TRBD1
CASSLLKGGDRITDTQYF
TGTGCCAGCAGTTTATTAAAAGGAGGGGACAGGATCACAGATACGCAGTATTTT
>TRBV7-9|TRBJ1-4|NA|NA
CASSWDTATNEKLFF
TGTGCCAGCAGCTGGGACACGGCAACTAATGAAAAACTGTTTTTT
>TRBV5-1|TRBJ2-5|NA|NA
CASSRTGLPGETQYF
TGCGCCAGCAGCCGAACGGGACTCCCGGGGGAGACCCAGTACTTC
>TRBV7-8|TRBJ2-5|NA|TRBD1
CASSTWDREETQYF
TGTGCCAGCAGCACCTGGGACAGGGAAGAGACCCAGTACTTC
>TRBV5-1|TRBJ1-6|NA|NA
CASSVEGQRNSPLHF
TGCGCCAGCAGCGTAGAAGGACAGAGGAATTCACCCCTCCACTTT
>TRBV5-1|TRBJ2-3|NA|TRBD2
CASSLAGDETDTQYF
TGCGCCAGCAGCTTAGCGGGAGATGAGACAGATACGCAGTATTTT
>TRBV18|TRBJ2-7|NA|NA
CASSYSGPTYEQYF
TGTGCCAGCTCCTACTCGGGACCTACCTACGAGCAGTACTTC
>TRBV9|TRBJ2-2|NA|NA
CASSVEGFYTGELFF
TGTGCCAGCAGCGTAGAGGGCTTCTACACCGGGGAGCTGTTTTTT
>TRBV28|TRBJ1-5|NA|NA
CASRLQGRASNQPQHF
TGTGCCAGCAGACTACAGGGTCGGGCTAGCAATCAGCCCCAGCATTTT
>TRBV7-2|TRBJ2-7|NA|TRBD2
CASSPGLAGGYEQYF
TGTGCCAGCAGCCCGGGACTAGCGGGAGGGTACGAGCAGTACTTC
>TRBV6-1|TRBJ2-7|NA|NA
CASSDTGQFYEQYF
TGTGCCAGCAGTGATACAGGACAGTTCTACGAGCAGTACTTC